This entry concerns a single T cell receptor (beta chain). The antigen it recognizes is unknown. No much larger clonotype is one base removed from it; base qualities were not supplied. Other DNA sequences in the sample encode the same CDR3. The library was produced with the immunoSEQ multiplex PCR assay. A mixture of 60 forward primers for TCR Vbeta segments and 13 reverse primers for TCR Jbeta segments was used in the multiplex PCR. Amplification of the CDR3 region of rearranged TCR beta genes was performed with a multiplex PCR assay on genomic DNA. The amplified TCR beta libraries were sequenced on the Illumina HiSeq System as 87-base-pair reads. In the paper's pipeline: Across the 666 repertoires, a later analysis counted 78 million or so unique TCR beta chains, roughly 11 million of which were shared by at least two donors. A nearest-neighbor algorithm error-corrected the raw reads and collapsed the reads into unique sequences, merging closely related sequences to remove PCR and sequencing errors. Alignment of CDR3 sequences to IMGT reference sequences was used to assign V, D and J gene segments. Each retained sequence needed at least a six-nucleotide match to both a V gene segment and a J gene segment. Rearrangements were classified as productive when the CDR3 lacked stop codons and remained in frame with V and J, and all other rearrangements were classified as non-productive. Following IMGT convention, CDR3 was defined as the stretch from the second conserved V-encoded cysteine to the conserved J-encoded phenylalanine. The earlier analysis of fewer than 750 of the donors excluded sequences that lacked an unambiguous match to a single V gene segment. In an earlier analysis of 587 of the donors, V segments were called functional above 56.7% productive rearrangements and were called segregating when the between-donor standard deviation exceeded 5%. A statistical classification framework was developed to diagnose cytomegalovirus status using the catalog of TCR beta chain sequences. V and J gene assignment, in a later analysis, came from comparing TCR nucleotide sequences with IMGT/GENE-DB human TR gene sequences. The TCRdist pipeline was used in a later analysis to assign CDR3 sequences and most-parsimonious VDJ recombination scenarios. In a later analysis, each TCR beta chain was defined by its CDR3 amino acid sequence together with its V-gene family, and reads without a unique V-gene family were excluded. To address suspected cross-contamination and a sequencing artifact, a later analysis removed 592 highly shared, low-generation-probability nucleotide sequences. A later analysis calculated a clonal expansion index for each public chain from normalized within-repertoire ranks of inferred template counts. In a later analysis, generation probabilities were computed with a VDJ recombination model fitted to out-of-frame rearrangements, and the resulting probabilities were checked against IGoR. In a later analysis, hypergeometric tests were used to score TCR-TCR, TCR-HLA and TCR-CMV co-occurrence, with a repertoire-size bias correction applied to TCR pairs. In a later analysis, false discovery rates were estimated by permuting HLA or CMV assignments 20 times. In a later analysis, co-occurring TCRs were grouped using DBSCAN, with TCRdist sequence similarity added in when clustering inside HLA-allele-positive subsets. For co-occurrence clustering, repertoires with fewer than 30,000 or more than 120,000 public chains were excluded, along with about five repertoires with anomalous nucleotide sharing. TCRdb provides this immuneACCESS table in a form limited to in-frame rearrangements. Some clones are lacking; in checked studies, under half of them reflect an unresolved V gene, and why the rest are absent is not known. Clonal size and the V and J genes are those of that table, whereas D and trimming came from the DNA. Present in this sample are about 170,000 clones, about 79% of which were seen just once. The top ten constitute 0.7% to 0.8% of the sample.

These data belong to a study of cytomegalovirus exposure and HLA in healthy donors (dated by TCRdb to 2015 to 2018). Regarding the complete study: According to an earlier analysis of 587 of the donors, about 170 million T cells yielded 100 million or so unique TCR beta sequences and more than 250 Gb of sequence data. Roughly 320 gigabases of sequencing data and 70 million to 100 million unique TCR sequences made up an early release that covered about 640 HLA-typed donors. Of the approximately 400 genotyped donors, roughly 85% fell in the genetic ancestry cluster associated with self-reported Caucasian donors. The study was designed to test whether signatures of past pathogen exposure could be identified by cataloging public T cell receptors. The study used immunosequencing to profile the T cell repertoires of some 600 subjects and linked those repertoires to cytomegalovirus serostatus. Besides the first cohort of around 670 subjects, a separate validation cohort made up of around 120 different subjects was used. The study combined high-throughput TCR immunosequencing, statistical association of individual TCRs with disease status, and machine learning to predict cytomegalovirus infection status. To study patterns of TCR occurrence, a later analysis re-analyzed previously published TCR beta repertoires from several hundred donors and added high-resolution HLA genotyping. Rather than drawing on any new phenotypic data, the later analysis identified candidate immune exposures from TCR beta sequences and the way those sequences occurred across donors. An earlier analysis of about 600 of the donors used high-throughput TCR beta sequencing to judge whether each TCR beta V gene segment behaved as functional or pseudogenic. Donor age, sex, ethnicity and CMV serostatus were compiled alongside the repertoire data. In a later genetic analysis, genome-wide SNP genotypes for about three fifths of the 666 donors were used, and that subset was treated as a discovery cohort. Every repertoire in the discovery cohort had been generated on one and the same sequencing platform. Both class I and class II loci were covered by HLA typing, at four-digit resolution. The number of donors typed differed by locus, with roughly 629-640 for A, B, C, DRB1 and DQB1, over 500 for DQA1, 606 for DPA1, and around 430 for DPB1. Roughly 5 DR-DQ haplotypes were handled as single units for association and clustering because linkage in the cohort was strong. On average, around 240,000 unique TCR beta nucleotide sequences were sequenced per donor among fewer than 500 genotyped donors of the cohort, with 15% to 20% of those sequences being non-productive. Here is what the overall study found, with its caveats: A group of highly shared sequence variants was considered likely to be a technical artifact of the sequencing pipeline. Broadly in line with IMGT annotations, most TCR beta V segments showed up in productive rearrangements about 90% or about 30% of the time in an earlier analysis of about 500 of the donors. A further reported finding was that TCR beta sequences accurately predicted the HLA-A and HLA-B alleles for most subjects in the first cohort. Linkage disequilibrium might explain the correlated functional status among segregating V segments, but an unknown experimental factor could not be ruled out. According to the authors, the approach could potentially be generalized to other disease states and immunological phenotypes. For the cohort, immune exposure information was limited to CMV serostatus. In a later analysis, HLA-associated TCR beta chains were found to be more clonally expanded and to have lower generation probabilities than equally common non-associated chains. In a later analysis, several top co-occurrence clusters were reported to appear linked to parvovirus B19, influenza, CMV and Epstein-Barr virus. About 17 rarely observed V segments, including chromosome 9 orphons, were excluded from the earlier analysis of several hundred of the donors because counts were too low. According to a later analysis, most CMV-associated TCR beta chains appeared to be HLA-restricted, and the HLA associations seemed to be driven largely by CMV exposure. In a later genetic analysis, a missense DCLRE1C variant was associated with V-gene and J-gene trimming of TCR beta chains, and the association was replicated in an independent cohort. Because HLA typing was unavailable for some donors at each locus, only the typed subset was used in association tests. The presence/absence analyses assumed that sequencing depth was roughly uniform across donors, and that assumption may not be true. A later analysis associated 16,951 TCR beta sequences with specific HLA alleles at a false discovery rate of 0.05. Because the 87-base-pair reads could not distinguish some IMGT-functional V segments, including TRBV6-2 and TRBV6-3, those segments were excluded. When HLA alleles, especially DR and DQ, strongly co-occurred, TCR associations were difficult to assign to individual alleles. In both the original and validation cohorts, the classifier was reported to diagnose cytomegalovirus status with high specificity and sensitivity. A later analysis found that TCR association rates varied across HLA loci, with DRB1 alleles showing the most associated TCRs and HLA-C alleles the fewest. This cohort had only TCR beta chains sequenced, and the lack of alpha or paired-chain data limited which features could be detected. While some public TCRs were present in many individuals, most TCR sequences turned up only very rarely across donors. The study listed 164 TCR beta chains as associated with cytomegalovirus. A few of the identified cytomegalovirus-associated TCR beta chains were confirmed in vitro to be specific for cytomegalovirus antigens. A later genetic analysis reported fewer N-insertions in productive TCRs among donors in an Asian-associated ancestry cluster than the approximately 670-donor mean.

The cohort consisted of 650 to 700 healthy bone marrow donors. At the time of sampling, all cohort members were nominally healthy, though unrecorded immune exposures were likely present. The donor tested CMV seronegative, placing the donor among the 350 to 400 seronegative members of the cohort. Every donor gave a peripheral blood sample, and the peripheral blood mononuclear cells from that sample were used for TCR beta sequencing. The Qiagen DNeasy Blood Extraction Kit was used to extract genomic DNA from the blood cell samples. The CDR3 spans 18 residues, from the cysteine through the phenylalanine. The read is trimmed to its CDR3 DNA, 54 bases read in frame from base 1. CDR1 SGHTA and CDR2 FQGTGA are derived from the germline V gene. Clipping removes 5 bases from V and 3 bases from J, with 12 as the unmatched junction base count.

Source material: PBMCs. The clonotype was recovered from a female donor in good health and CMV-seronegative. This sequence uses TRBV7-3 and TRBJ2-3, with 12 bases aligning to TRBD2. The CDR3 sequence is CASSPRTSGIVGTDTQYF. The DNA reads TGTGCCAGCAGCCCCCGGACTAGCGGGATAGTAGGTACAGATACGCAGTATTTT.